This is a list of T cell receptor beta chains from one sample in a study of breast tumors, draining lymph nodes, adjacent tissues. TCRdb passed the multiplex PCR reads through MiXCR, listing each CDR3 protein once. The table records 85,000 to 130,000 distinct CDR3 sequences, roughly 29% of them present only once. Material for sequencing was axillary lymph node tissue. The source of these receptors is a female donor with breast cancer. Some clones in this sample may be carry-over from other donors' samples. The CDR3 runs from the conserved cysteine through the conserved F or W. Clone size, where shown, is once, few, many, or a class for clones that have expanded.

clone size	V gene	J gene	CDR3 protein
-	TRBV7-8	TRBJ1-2	CASSLEFRDNYGYPF
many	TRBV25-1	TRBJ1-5	CASTRGNQPQHF
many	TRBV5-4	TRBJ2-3	CASTKAQSLPDTQYF
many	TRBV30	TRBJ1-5	CAWSVGSNQPQHF
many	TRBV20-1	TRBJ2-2	CSASSGGTNTGELFF
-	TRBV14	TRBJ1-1	CASSRLPSGNMNTEAFF
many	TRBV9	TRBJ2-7	CASSVERASYEQYF
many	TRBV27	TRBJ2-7	CASSQTSPPYEQYF
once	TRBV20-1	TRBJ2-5	CSASGGETQYF
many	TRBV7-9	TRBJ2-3	CASSPVRGGSTDTQYF
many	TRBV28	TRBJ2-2	CASSPRQGISTGELFF
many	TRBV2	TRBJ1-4	CASNNRATNEKLFF
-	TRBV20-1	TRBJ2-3	CSAPQRGARTDTQYF
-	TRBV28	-	CASIRVGQPQYF